The 3 T cell receptor beta chains listed next were all sequenced from one sample in a study of yellow fever vaccine responses in identical twins. TCRdb reanalysed the RT-PCR reads using MiXCR and keeps one entry per CDR3 protein. The data hold about 510 distinct CDR3 sequences, with roughly 81% observed a single time. This material consisted of T cells from blood (PBMCs), unsorted or a sorted subset (not recorded which), taken before or after yellow fever vaccination (not recorded which). The receptors were sampled from a female donor who received the yellow fever vaccine.

This chain joins TRBV20-1 and TRBJ2-7; TRBD2 agrees at 7 bases. V gave up 0 bases and J gave up 6 bases; unmatched junction bases: 11. The CDR3 is 15 residues long. Germline assignment: CDR1 DFQATT and CDR2 SNEGSKA (reference sequence). In DNA, the CDR3 is TGCAGTGCTAGAGATCTGGGCGGGAGCCCAATCGAGCAGTACTTC. Translated: CSARDLGGSPIEQYF.

The chain is built from TRBV9 and TRBJ2-1; 7 nucleotides line up with TRBD2. The CDR3 is made up of 15 amino acids. The V gene's germline CDR1 is SGDLS and CDR2 YYNGEE. The J segment lost 1 base and the V segment lost 3 bases, leaving 4 bases of the junction unmatched. CDR3 DNA sequence: TGTGCCAGCAGCGGGGGGGGGTGGTCCTACAATGAGCAGTTCTTC. It encodes CASSGGGWSYNEQFF.

The chain has TRBV4-3 and TRBJ1-3, with D uncertain. This CDR3 region has 14 residues. Germline CDR1 reads LGHNA; CDR2 reads YSLEER. Between the trimmed V and J ends, which lost 0 bases and 0 bases, there was a span of 3 bases. The CDR3: CASSQDPSGNTIYF. The CDR3 nucleotides read TGCGCCAGCAGCCAAGACCCCTCTGGAAACACCATATATTTT.